The rows below give T cell receptor beta chains drawn from one sample of a study of blood T cell repertoires in COVID-19. Only in-frame clones appear in the TCRdb table, and some are missing; sequencing was by immunoSEQ multiplex PCR. Of about 350,000 clones listed, roughly 86% are singletons. Sequencing was carried out using PBMCs or T cells enriched from blood (not recorded which). Receptor source: a woman in her twenties or thirties who had been exposed to COVID-19. The CDR3 runs from the conserved cysteine through the conserved F or W. Fields, in order: CDR3 DNA, CDR3 protein, D gene, V gene, clone size, J gene. The D gene is left open where the match is weak. Clone size is given for some rows only: seen once, a few or many times, or a class if the clone is expanded.

DNA: TGTGCCAGCAGTTTAGCGTTGAGGCGGGAGAGGCGCAATGAGCAGTTCTTC
CDR3: CASSLALRRERRNEQFF
D: TRBD2
V: TRBV28
size: -
J: TRBJ2-1

DNA: TGTGCCAGCAGCCAAGGATGGTCTAGTCTGGGCACCGGGGAGCTGTTTTTT
CDR3: CASSQGWSSLGTGELFF
D: -
V: TRBV4-2
size: -
J: TRBJ2-2

DNA: TGTGCCAGCAGCTTAGGTCGGGGTAACTATGGCTACACCTTC
CDR3: CASSLGRGNYGYTF
D: -
V: TRBV9
size: -
J: TRBJ1-2

DNA: TGTGCCAGCAGCCTCGACAGGGATGATCAGCCCCAGCATTTT
CDR3: CASSLDRDDQPQHF
D: TRBD1
V: TRBV7-9
size: -
J: TRBJ1-5

DNA: TGTGCCAGCAGCCAAGTACTAGCTCAAGAGACCCAGTACTTC
CDR3: CASSQVLAQETQYF
D: -
V: TRBV3-1/TRBV3-2
size: -
J: TRBJ2-5

DNA: TGTGCCAGCAGTTCGTCGCTAGCGGGGCTCTACGAGCAGTACTTC
CDR3: CASSSSLAGLYEQYF
D: TRBD2
V: TRBV28
size: -
J: TRBJ2-7

DNA: TGCAGCGTTCGCCTAGCGGGAGGGTACAATGAGCAGTTCTTC
CDR3: CSVRLAGGYNEQFF
D: TRBD2
V: TRBV29-1
size: -
J: TRBJ2-1

DNA: TGCGCCAGCAGCCCGGACAGAAACTATGGCTACACCTTC
CDR3: CASSPDRNYGYTF
D: -
V: TRBV5-1
size: -
J: TRBJ1-2

DNA: TGTGCCAGCAGCCAAGGAGGTGCAGTGCAACTCTCTGGAAACACCATATATTTT
CDR3: CASSQGGAVQLSGNTIYF
D: -
V: TRBV3-1/TRBV3-2
size: -
J: TRBJ1-3

DNA: TGTGCCAGCAGTCGACAGGTCAGCTCTGGAAACACCATATATTTT
CDR3: CASSRQVSSGNTIYF
D: -
V: TRBV11-1
size: once
J: TRBJ1-3

DNA: TGCAGCGTTGCCCCCTTGTCCAGGGGGCGCATCGTCAGGTGGACTGAAGCTTTCTTT
CDR3: CSVAPLSRGRIVRWTEAFF
D: TRBD1
V: TRBV29-1
size: -
J: TRBJ1-1

DNA: TGTGCCAGCAGCCACCCAGGGGGTTCCAACTATGGCTACACCTTC
CDR3: CASSHPGGSNYGYTF
D: TRBD1
V: TRBV11-1
size: -
J: TRBJ1-2

DNA: TGTGCCAGCTGCCCTAGACAGGGCGGTAACACTGAAGCTTTCTTT
CDR3: CASCPRQGGNTEAFF
D: TRBD1
V: TRBV4-2
size: once
J: TRBJ1-1

DNA: TGTGCCAGCAGCTTGGGGCACCAGACGGAGGGCTACACCTTC
CDR3: CASSLGHQTEGYTF
D: -
V: TRBV7-2
size: -
J: TRBJ1-2

DNA: TGTGCCAGCGAACTCCAAGGAGTGGGCGGGGAGCTGTTTTTT
CDR3: CASELQGVGGELFF
D: -
V: TRBV7-3
size: few
J: TRBJ2-2

DNA: TGTGCCAGCAGCTTATCAGGGTTCGGGAACACTGAAGCTTTCTTT
CDR3: CASSLSGFGNTEAFF
D: -
V: TRBV7-9
size: -
J: TRBJ1-1

DNA: TGTGCCAGCAGCACCGAGGGGGATTATAATTCACCCCTCCACTTT
CDR3: CASSTEGDYNSPLHF
D: -
V: TRBV2
size: once
J: TRBJ1-6

DNA: TGTGCCACCAGCAGAGATTTGGCGGGGACTGAAGCTTTCTTT
CDR3: CATSRDLAGTEAFF
D: -
V: TRBV15
size: once
J: TRBJ1-1

DNA: TGTGCCAGCTATCGGAGTCCCAATCAGCCCCAGCATTTT
CDR3: CASYRSPNQPQHF
D: -
V: TRBV28
size: -
J: TRBJ1-5

DNA: TGTGCCAGCGTAATAGATTCACCCCTCCACTTT
CDR3: CASVIDSPLHF
D: -
V: TRBV21-1
size: -
J: TRBJ1-6

DNA: TGTGCCAGCAGCCCTGCCCGACAGGAGCCGAACACCGGGGAGCTGTTTTTT
CDR3: CASSPARQEPNTGELFF
D: -
V: TRBV11-2
size: -
J: TRBJ2-2

DNA: TGTGCCAGCAGACCACGGGGAGGGGAAGATAAGCCCCAGCATTTT
CDR3: CASRPRGGEDKPQHF
D: -
V: TRBV7-2
size: -
J: TRBJ1-5

DNA: TGTGCCAGCAGCCCAGAGGGGACTCGGGACACCGGGGAGCTGTTTTTT
CDR3: CASSPEGTRDTGELFF
D: -
V: TRBV5-6
size: -
J: TRBJ2-2

DNA: TGTGCCAGCAGCACCACTAGGGGGCTTGGATACAATGAGCAGTTCTTC
CDR3: CASSTTRGLGYNEQFF
D: TRBD1
V: TRBV9
size: -
J: TRBJ2-1

DNA: TGTGCCAGCAGCGCCCAAGGACAGATGAACACTGAAGCTTTCTTT
CDR3: CASSAQGQMNTEAFF
D: -
V: TRBV9
size: -
J: TRBJ1-1

DNA: TGTGCCAGCACCCCGACAGGGGGCACTGAAGCTTTCTTT
CDR3: CASTPTGGTEAFF
D: TRBD1
V: TRBV6-5
size: -
J: TRBJ1-1

DNA: TGTGCCAGCAGCACCCGGGAAGCGAACACCGGGGAGCTGTTTTTT
CDR3: CASSTREANTGELFF
D: -
V: TRBV7-3
size: -
J: TRBJ2-2

DNA: TGTGCCAGCAGTTTGGTTCAGACAGGAGCGGACACAGATACGCAGTATTTT
CDR3: CASSLVQTGADTDTQYF
D: -
V: TRBV28
size: -
J: TRBJ2-3

DNA: TGTGCCAGAAGCTTGGGTGAAGAACAGGGGGTTAGCAATCAGCCCCAGCATTTT
CDR3: CARSLGEEQGVSNQPQHF
D: TRBD1
V: TRBV5-3
size: -
J: TRBJ1-5

DNA: TGTGCCAGCAGATGGGACTTCGGGTATGGCTACACCTTC
CDR3: CASRWDFGYGYTF
D: -
V: TRBV28
size: -
J: TRBJ1-2

DNA: TGTGCCAGCAGCCCAAGACTGCTCAAAGAGACCCAGTACTTC
CDR3: CASSPRLLKETQYF
D: -
V: TRBV11-3
size: -
J: TRBJ2-5

DNA: TGTGCCAGCAGCCGGGGGTCCGAGCAGTACTTC
CDR3: CASSRGSEQYF
D: -
V: TRBV27
size: -
J: TRBJ2-7

DNA: TGTTATACGGGGGGTGACACTGAAGCTTTCTTT
CDR3: CYTGGDTEAFF
D: -
V: TRBV28
size: -
J: TRBJ1-1

DNA: TGTGCCAGTAGTATGCGTACGCAATCAAGGGGTAATGAAAAACTGTTTTTT
CDR3: CASSMRTQSRGNEKLFF
D: -
V: TRBV19
size: -
J: TRBJ1-4

DNA: TGTGCCAGCGGCGCGGAATCATACGAGCAGTACTTC
CDR3: CASGAESYEQYF
D: -
V: TRBV28
size: few
J: TRBJ2-7

DNA: TGTGCCAGCTCACGGACGGGACAGAACTATGGCTACACCTTC
CDR3: CASSRTGQNYGYTF
D: TRBD1
V: TRBV18
size: -
J: TRBJ1-2

DNA: TGTGCCAGCAGCATAATAGACAGGCAGAACACTGAAGCTTTCTTT
CDR3: CASSIIDRQNTEAFF
D: -
V: TRBV7-9
size: -
J: TRBJ1-1

DNA: TGTGCTAGTGGTTTGGTACTGAAATCACCCCTCCACTTT
CDR3: CASGLVLKSPLHF
D: -
V: TRBV12-5
size: -
J: TRBJ1-6

DNA: TGTGCCAGCAGCATTAAGAGGTTTGGCTACACCTTC
CDR3: CASSIKRFGYTF
D: -
V: TRBV12-3/TRBV12-4
size: -
J: TRBJ1-2

DNA: TGTGCCAGCAGCTTATTTAGTTTGTATGGCTACACCTTC
CDR3: CASSLFSLYGYTF
D: -
V: TRBV7-2
size: -
J: TRBJ1-2

DNA: TGTGCCAGCAGTTTGATTGGAGCCACTAGCACAGATACGCAGTATTTT
CDR3: CASSLIGATSTDTQYF
D: -
V: TRBV27
size: -
J: TRBJ2-3

DNA: TGTGCCACCAGTACATCACAAGAGACCCAGTACTTC
CDR3: CATSTSQETQYF
D: -
V: TRBV6-5
size: -
J: TRBJ2-5

DNA: TGTGCCAGCAATGGCGGGAGGAACACCGGGGAGCTGTTTTTT
CDR3: CASNGGRNTGELFF
D: TRBD2
V: TRBV2
size: -
J: TRBJ2-2

DNA: TGTGCCAGCAGGGGGGGAACTCGGGAGACCCAGTACTTC
CDR3: CASRGGTRETQYF
D: -
V: TRBV5-8
size: -
J: TRBJ2-5

DNA: TGTGCCATCAGTGAGTCTGGAGGGAATGAAAAACTGTTTTTT
CDR3: CAISESGGNEKLFF
D: -
V: TRBV10-3
size: -
J: TRBJ1-4

DNA: TGTGCCAGCTCACCGATGGACCTATACGGGGATTCACCCCTCCACTTT
CDR3: CASSPMDLYGDSPLHF
D: -
V: TRBV18
size: -
J: TRBJ1-6

DNA: TGCGCCAGCAGCCAAGATCAATCAAGAGGAAAACTGTTTTTT
CDR3: CASSQDQSRGKLFF
D: -
V: TRBV4-1
size: -
J: TRBJ1-4

DNA: TGCGCCAGCATACGGACAGACCCCGGGGAGCTGTTTTTT
CDR3: CASIRTDPGELFF
D: -
V: TRBV10-2
size: once
J: TRBJ2-2

DNA: TGTGCCTGGAGTAAGGGGGCCCAAAATCAGCCCCAGCATTTT
CDR3: CAWSKGAQNQPQHF
D: TRBD1
V: TRBV30
size: -
J: TRBJ1-5

DNA: TGTGCCAGCAGCTTAGCCCGGCTAGCTGAGAACACCGGGGAGCTGTTTTTT
CDR3: CASSLARLAENTGELFF
D: -
V: TRBV7-6
size: -
J: TRBJ2-2

DNA: TGTGCCAGCGGCCCGACAGGGGAAAAACTGTTTTTT
CDR3: CASGPTGEKLFF
D: TRBD1
V: TRBV12-3/TRBV12-4
size: -
J: TRBJ1-4

DNA: TGTGCCAGCAGGCAGGGCCATGGCTACACCTTC
CDR3: CASRQGHGYTF
D: -
V: TRBV12-3/TRBV12-4
size: -
J: TRBJ1-2

DNA: TGTGCCATCAGTGAGTCTGGGGGCATTGAAGCTTTCTTT
CDR3: CAISESGGIEAFF
D: -
V: TRBV10-3
size: -
J: TRBJ1-1

DNA: TGTGCCAGCAGCAAAGTTGTCCGACAGGGGTGGACTGAAGCTTTCTTT
CDR3: CASSKVVRQGWTEAFF
D: -
V: TRBV21-1
size: -
J: TRBJ1-1

DNA: TGTGCCAGCAGCCCCCTGGCGGGAGCCCTCGAGCAGTACTTC
CDR3: CASSPLAGALEQYF
D: TRBD2
V: TRBV3-1/TRBV3-2
size: -
J: TRBJ2-7

DNA: TGTGCCAGTAGTTCACAGGGGGGGTCCTACAATGAGCAGTTCTTC
CDR3: CASSSQGGSYNEQFF
D: -
V: TRBV19
size: -
J: TRBJ2-1

DNA: TGTGCCAGCTCACCAGCAGGACAGGGAGACATTCAGTACTTC
CDR3: CASSPAGQGDIQYF
D: TRBD1
V: TRBV18
size: -
J: TRBJ2-4

DNA: TGTGCCAGCAGTTTTCTGGGTGGGACAGGGATTGAGCAGTACTTC
CDR3: CASSFLGGTGIEQYF
D: TRBD1
V: TRBV28
size: few
J: TRBJ2-7

DNA: TGTGCCAGCAGTTTAAATATCTATAGGACAGGGGGCAACGAGCAGTACTTC
CDR3: CASSLNIYRTGGNEQYF
D: TRBD1
V: TRBV28
size: -
J: TRBJ2-7